This TCR beta chain is drawn from a study of T-cell memory formation after mild COVID-19. One entry per CDR3 protein results from TCRdb running MiXCR on the 5' RACE reads. Of over 70,000 distinct CDR3 sequences in the sample, roughly 16% are singletons; the top ten hold approximately 40%. This clonotype appeared a few times. The sample consisted of PBMCs or a T cell subset sorted from them (not recorded which). The sequence came from a man aged 18-30 years who had mild COVID-19 (a few samples of this study predate the infection). Cell type and time point are not known.

The DNA for the CDR3 is TGTGCCAGCAGTGAAGGCGACAGGGGGTCTTACGAGCAGTACTTC. Protein: CASSEGDRGSYEQYF. V and J are TRBV2 and TRBJ2-7; 9 bases match TRBD1. With V trimmed by 1 base and J by 4 bases, 5 bases remained unmatched. Germline loops: CDR1 SNHLY, CDR2 FYNNEI. This CDR3 is built from 15 residues.